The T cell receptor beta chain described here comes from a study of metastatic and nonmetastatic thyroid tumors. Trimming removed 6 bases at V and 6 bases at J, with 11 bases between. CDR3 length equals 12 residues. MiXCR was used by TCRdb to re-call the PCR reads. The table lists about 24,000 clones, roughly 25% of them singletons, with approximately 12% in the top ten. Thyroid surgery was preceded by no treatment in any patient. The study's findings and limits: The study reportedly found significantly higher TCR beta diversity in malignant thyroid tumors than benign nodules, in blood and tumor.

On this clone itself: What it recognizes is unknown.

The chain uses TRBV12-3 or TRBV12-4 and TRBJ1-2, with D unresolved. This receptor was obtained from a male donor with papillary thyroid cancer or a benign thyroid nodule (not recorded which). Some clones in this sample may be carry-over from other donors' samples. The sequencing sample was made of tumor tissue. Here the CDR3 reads CASSPRWDGYTF. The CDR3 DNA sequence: TGTGCCAGCAGCCCGCGCTGGGATGGCTACACCTTC.